This T cell receptor (beta chain) was recovered during a study of beta chain features in type 1 diabetes. The CDR3 has 15 amino acids. V lost 1 base, J lost 4 bases, and 13 bases lay in between. Germline CDR1 and CDR2: SGHTA and FQGNSA. The single heparinised draw taken from each donor contained around 120 mL of blood on average. Stem cell-like memory, regulatory, central memory and naive CD4+ cells were sorted via CD45RO/CCR7/CD25/CD127/CD95/CD27. cDNA synthesis used the whole RNA isolate, giving expressed TCRB sequences. Samples of naive, central memory and regulatory T cells yielded a mean of around 3.7 million reads. Clones were read by immunoSEQ multiplex PCR, and TCRdb kept only the in-frame ones, dropping some. Seen here are 620,000 or so clones, around 15% observed once, and the top ten hold 0.093%.

Material: naive CD4+ T cells from blood. The receptor was derived from a man between 18 and 29 years old in good health. V is TRBV7-2 and J is TRBJ1-2; a weak D match, TRBD1 (5 bases). CDR3 sequence reads: CASSLVAGKGYGYTF. CDR3 DNA sequence: TGTGCCAGCAGCTTAGTAGCAGGGAAGGGCTATGGCTACACCTTC.